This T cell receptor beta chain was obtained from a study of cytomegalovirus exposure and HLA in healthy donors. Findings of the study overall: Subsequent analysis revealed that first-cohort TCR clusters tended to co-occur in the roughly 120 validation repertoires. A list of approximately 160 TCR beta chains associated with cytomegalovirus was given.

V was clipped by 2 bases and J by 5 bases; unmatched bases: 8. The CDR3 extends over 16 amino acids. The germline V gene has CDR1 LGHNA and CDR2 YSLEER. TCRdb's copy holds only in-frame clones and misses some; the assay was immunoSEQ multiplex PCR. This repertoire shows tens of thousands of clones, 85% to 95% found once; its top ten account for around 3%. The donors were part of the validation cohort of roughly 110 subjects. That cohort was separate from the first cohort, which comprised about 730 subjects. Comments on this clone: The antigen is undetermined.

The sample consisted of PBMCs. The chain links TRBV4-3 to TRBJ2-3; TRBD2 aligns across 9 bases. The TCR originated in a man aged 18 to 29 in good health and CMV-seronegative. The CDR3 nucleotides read TGCGCCAGCAGCCAATCCTGGCGGGGGGGCCAAGATACGCAGTATTTT. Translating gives CASSQSWRGGQDTQYF.